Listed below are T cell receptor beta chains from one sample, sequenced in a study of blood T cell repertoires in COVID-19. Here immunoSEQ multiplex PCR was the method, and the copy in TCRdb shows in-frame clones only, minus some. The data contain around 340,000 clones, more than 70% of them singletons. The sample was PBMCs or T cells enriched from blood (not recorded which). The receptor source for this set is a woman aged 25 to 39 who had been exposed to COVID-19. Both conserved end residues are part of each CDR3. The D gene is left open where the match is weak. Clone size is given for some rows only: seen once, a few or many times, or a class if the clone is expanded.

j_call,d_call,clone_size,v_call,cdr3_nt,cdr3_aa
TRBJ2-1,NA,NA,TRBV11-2,TGTGCCAGCAGCTTAGTCCGAGGCAATGAGCAGTTCTTC,CASSLVRGNEQFF
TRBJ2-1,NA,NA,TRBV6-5,TGTGCCAGCACGGGAGATGAGCAGTTCTTC,CASTGDEQFF
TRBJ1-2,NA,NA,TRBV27,TGTGCCAGCAGTCCCCAATCCCTAGAAGGAGAGGGCTACACCTTC,CASSPQSLEGEGYTF
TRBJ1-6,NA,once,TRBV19,TGTGCCAGTAGTATAAAGACAGGAAATTCACCCCTCCACTTT,CASSIKTGNSPLHF
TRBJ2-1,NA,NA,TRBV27,TGTGCCAGCAGTCCCCTCGGGGGCTACAATGAGCAGTTCTTC,CASSPLGGYNEQFF
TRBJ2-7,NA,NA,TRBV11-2,TGTGCCAGCAGCTTAGGGGACTCCTTGAGCTCCTACGAGCAGTACTTC,CASSLGDSLSSYEQYF
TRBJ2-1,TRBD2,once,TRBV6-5,TGTGCCAGCAGACCTCTAGCGGACTCCTACAATGAGCAGTTCTTC,CASRPLADSYNEQFF
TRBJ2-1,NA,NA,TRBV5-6,TGTGCCAGCAGTAGTAGGGACACAAAGTTCTTC,CASSSRDTKFF
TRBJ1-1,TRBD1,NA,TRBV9,TGTGCCAGCAGCGTCGGGACAGGGTTCGCGGGCACTGAAGCTTTCTTT,CASSVGTGFAGTEAFF
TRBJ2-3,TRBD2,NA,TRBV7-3,TGTGCCAGCAGCTTAACTGGTTACGGGGAGGGAGGCACAGATACGCAGTATTTT,CASSLTGYGEGGTDTQYF
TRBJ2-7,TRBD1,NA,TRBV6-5,TGTGCCAGCAGGCTGACAGGGGAGGAGGGTTACGAGCAGTACTTC,CASRLTGEEGYEQYF
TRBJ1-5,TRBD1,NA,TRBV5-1,TGCGCCAGCAGCTGGGGGACAGGGAATCAGCCCCAGCATTTT,CASSWGTGNQPQHF
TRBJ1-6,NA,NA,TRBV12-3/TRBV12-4,TGTGCCAGCAGTGGACAAAGTAATTCACCCCTCCACTTT,CASSGQSNSPLHF
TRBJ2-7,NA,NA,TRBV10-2,TGCGCCAGCAGGGAACACAGGCAAACCTACGAGCAGTACTTC,CASREHRQTYEQYF
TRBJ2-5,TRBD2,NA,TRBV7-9,TGTGCCAGCAGACTCCTAGTGGCGGGAGCGGGCGATGAGGGGGAGACCCAGTACTTC,CASRLLVAGAGDEGETQYF
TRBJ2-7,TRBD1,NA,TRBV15,TGTGCCACCAGCCGGACAGGGTTGTCTTACGAGCAGTACTTC,CATSRTGLSYEQYF
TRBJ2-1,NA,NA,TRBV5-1,TGCGCCAGCAGCTTGGGTAGCTGGGATGAGCAGTTCTTC,CASSLGSWDEQFF
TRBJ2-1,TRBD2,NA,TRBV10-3,TGTGCCACGGGGACTAGCGTATACAATGAGCAGTTCTTC,CATGTSVYNEQFF
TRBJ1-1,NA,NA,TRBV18,TGTGCCAGCTCACCAGGGGAGGACACTGAAGCTTTCTTT,CASSPGEDTEAFF
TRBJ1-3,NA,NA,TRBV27,TGTGCCAGCAGTTTCCGCAGGCCCTCCTCTGGAAACACCATATATTTT,CASSFRRPSSGNTIYF
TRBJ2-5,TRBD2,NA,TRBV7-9,TGTGCCAGCAGCTTCGGCACTAGCGGGAGCGAGACCCAGTACTTC,CASSFGTSGSETQYF
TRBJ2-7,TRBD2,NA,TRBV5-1,TGCGCCAGCAGCCCGGGCGCGGGAGGGCCCTACGAGCAGTACTTC,CASSPGAGGPYEQYF
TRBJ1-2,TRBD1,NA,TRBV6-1,TGTGCCAGCAGTGAATTGGGGAAGGGGGCCACTAACTATGGCTACACCTTC,CASSELGKGATNYGYTF
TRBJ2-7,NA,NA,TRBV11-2,TGTGCCAGCAGCTTAGTTGGGGCTAATGAGCAGTACTTC,CASSLVGANEQYF
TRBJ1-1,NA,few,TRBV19,TGTGCCAGTAAAGACAGACAGAACACTGAAGCTTTCTTT,CASKDRQNTEAFF
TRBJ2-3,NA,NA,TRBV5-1,TGCGCCAGCAGCTTGCCAGGGCTAGATACGCAGTATTTT,CASSLPGLDTQYF
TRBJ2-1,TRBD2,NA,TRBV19,TGTGCCAGTAGTATGGGACTAGCGGGAGTGTCGGCTAATGAGCAGTTCTTC,CASSMGLAGVSANEQFF
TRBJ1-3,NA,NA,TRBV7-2,TGTGCCAGCAGCTTCCTCCAGGTTGGTGGAAACACCATATATTTT,CASSFLQVGGNTIYF
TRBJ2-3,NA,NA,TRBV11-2,TGTGCCAGCAGCTTGGTCCCTAGTGTAGATACGCAGTATTTT,CASSLVPSVDTQYF
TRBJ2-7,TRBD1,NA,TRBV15,TGTGCCACCAGCAGGCCGGGACAGGGGGGCGAGCAGTACTTC,CATSRPGQGGEQYF
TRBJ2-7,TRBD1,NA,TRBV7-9,TGTGCCAGCAGCTCCAGGGACAGGGGACCCGTGCAGTACTTC,CASSSRDRGPVQYF
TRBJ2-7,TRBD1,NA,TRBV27,TGTGCCAGCAGGGTGATCCGGACAGGGTCCTACGAGCAGTACTTC,CASRVIRTGSYEQYF
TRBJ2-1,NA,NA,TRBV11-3,TGTGCCAGCAGCTTGGCGGGATACAATGAGCAGTTCTTC,CASSLAGYNEQFF
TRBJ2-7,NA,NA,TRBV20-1,TGCAGTGCTAGTCCTAGCCCCTACGAGCAGTACTTC,CSASPSPYEQYF
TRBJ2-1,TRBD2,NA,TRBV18,TGTGCCAGCTCCCGGGGACTAGCGGAGTACAATGAGCAGTTCTTC,CASSRGLAEYNEQFF
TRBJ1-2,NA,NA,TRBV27,TGTGCCAGCCGAGAGACAAACTATGGCTACACCTTC,CASRETNYGYTF
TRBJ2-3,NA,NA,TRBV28,TGTGCCAGCAGCTTCACAGATACGCAGTATTTT,CASSFTDTQYF
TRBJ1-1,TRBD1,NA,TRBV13,TGTGCCAGCAGCTTAGAACAGGGGTTCACTGAAGCTTTCTTT,CASSLEQGFTEAFF
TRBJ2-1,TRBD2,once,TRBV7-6,TGTGCCAGCAGCCATAGCGGGATTAGCGGGAGACCCACGAATGAGCAGTTCTTC,CASSHSGISGRPTNEQFF
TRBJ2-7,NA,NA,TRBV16,TGTGCCAGCAGCCAATCTAGCGGTGCGTCCTACGAGCAGTACTTC,CASSQSSGASYEQYF
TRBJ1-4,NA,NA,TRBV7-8,TGTGCCAGCAGCGTAACCCAAACAAATGAAAAACTGTTTTTT,CASSVTQTNEKLFF